These 14 T cell receptor beta chains originate from one sample sequenced in a study of a mutant IDH1 vaccine in newly diagnosed glioma (dated by TCRdb to the early 2020s). Explained via the paper, the time point label denotes: week 47, end of study. Each vaccine dose was 300 ug of a 20-mer mutant IDH1 peptide in Montanide, given subcutaneously with topical imiquimod. Antigen specificity for these receptors is unknown. The method was the immunoSEQ multiplex PCR assay. The table comes from immuneACCESS by way of TCRdb, which keeps in-frame sequences with V and J called. Part of the clones is missing from these tables; in studies checked, under half for an unresolved V gene and the rest for unknown reasons. Counted in this sample were almost 25,000 clones; around 80% of them appeared once. About 4% of the sample is taken by the ten largest. This specimen was PBMCs, taken from a glioma patient whose treatment included an IDH1 peptide vaccine. The receptors originated from a man aged 40-49 years with glioma. Some clones in this sample may be carry-over from other donors' samples.

The gene calls are TRBV4-1 and TRBJ2-1, with 7 bases that match TRBD2. Germline V CDR1 and CDR2: MGHRA, YSYEKL. J was trimmed by 10 bases and V by 0 bases; bases with no gene match: 0. The CDR3 is made up of 12 amino acids. The CDR3 here is CASSQDSGEQFF. DNA for the CDR3: TGCGCCAGCAGCCAAGATAGCGGGGAGCAGTTCTTC.

This chain connects TRBV7-8 to TRBJ1-1; D is uncertain. Germline lookup yields CDR1 SGHVS and CDR2 FQNEAQ. This CDR3 has 17 amino acids. V dropped 1 base and J dropped 4 bases, with 19 bases sitting between them. The CDR3 DNA sequence: TGTGCCAGCAGCTTAGTTATATCTTGGGGAGAACTCACTGAAGCTTTCTTT. This sequence encodes CASSLVISWGELTEAFF.

The DNA of the CDR3 is TGCGCCAGCAGCTGGTCCGGGACCGGGAAAGATACGCAGTATTTT. Translating gives CASSWSGTGKDTQYF. V is TRBV5-1 and J is TRBJ2-3; either TRBD1 or TRBD2 may fit D (5 bases each). Germline-derived CDR1 and CDR2 are SGHRS and YFSETQ. The V and J ends lost 3 bases and 5 bases respectively, with 16 bases between them. The CDR3 contains 15 residues.

This sequence joins TRBV19 and TRBJ1-1; tentative D call: TRBD1 (5 bases). The CDR3 length is 15 residues. Germline lookup yields CDR1 LNHDA and CDR2 SQIVND (reference sequence). The germline V and J ends were trimmed by 5 bases and 1 base, with 14 bases remaining between them. The CDR3 protein is CASSSVSGQNTEAFF. CDR3 coding DNA: TGTGCCAGTAGTTCGGTGTCGGGGCAGAACACTGAAGCTTTCTTT.

CDR3 sequence (DNA): TGTGCCAGCTCACCGGGACTAACCTACGAGCAGTACTTC. Amino acid sequence: CASSPGLTYEQYF. This rearrangement joins TRBV18 to TRBJ2-7, with 7 bases matching TRBD2. V shed 3 bases and J 2 bases; nucleotides not matched to a gene: 1. The CDR3 totals 13 residues. Looked up from germline, CDR1 is KGHSH and CDR2 is LQKENI.

The chain uses TRBV11-2 and TRBJ2-7; D unresolved. The CDR3 has 15 residues. V dropped 4 bases and J dropped 3 bases, with 16 bases sitting between them. Germline CDR1 reads SGHAT; CDR2 reads FQNNGV. CDR3 amino acids: CASSSTYGQNYEQYF. The CDR3, as DNA: TGTGCCAGCAGCTCCACTTACGGGCAGAACTACGAGCAGTACTTC. The entire variable domain, with the rest obtained from reference TRBV11-2 and TRBJ2-7, is as follows: EAGVAQSPRYKIIEKRQSVAFWCNPISGHATLYWYQQILGQGPKLLIQFQNNGVVDDSQLPKDRFSAERLKGVDSTLKIQPAKLEDSAVYLCASSSTYGQNYEQYFGPGTRLTVT.

The chain couples TRBV9 to TRBJ2-2, with 9 nucleotides matching TRBD1. The CDR3 has 18 residues. The V gene's germline CDR1 is SGDLS and CDR2 YYNGEE. Losses at the gene ends were 4 bases for V and 0 bases for J; bases not matched to a gene: 10. CDR3 region: CASSPRTGENANTGELFF. The CDR3 DNA is TGTGCCAGCAGCCCTAGGACAGGGGAGAACGCGAACACCGGGGAGCTGTTTTTT. Full variable domain (rest looked up from reference TRBV9 and TRBJ2-2): DSGVTQTPKHLITATGQRVTLRCSPRSGDLSVYWYQQSLDQGLQFLIQYYNGEERAKGNILERFSAQQFPDLHSELNLSSLELGDSALYFCASSPRTGENANTGELFFGEGSRLTVL.

V and J are TRBV5-4 and TRBJ1-1; the D is unclear. The CDR3 spans 13 residues. From germline, CDR1 is SGHNT and CDR2 YYREEE (reference sequence). The V end was cut by 1 base, the J end by 6 bases, with 10 bases between. The CDR3 here is CASSLNALPEAFF. DNA for the CDR3: TGTGCCAGCAGCTTGAATGCTCTACCTGAAGCTTTCTTT. The variable domain in full, with the rest retrieved from reference TRBV5-4 and TRBJ1-1, is ETGVTQSPTHLIKTRGQQVTLRCSSQSGHNTVSWYQQALGQGPQFIFQYYREEENGRGNFPPRFSGLQFPNYSSELNVNALELDDSALYLCASSLNALPEAFFGQGTRLTVV.

This chain links TRBV6-5 with TRBJ2-7; perhaps D is TRBD1 or TRBD2 (6 bases each). Germline V lookup: CDR1 MNHEY, CDR2 SVGAGI. The CDR3 is 13 residues long. Trimming took off 7 bases at V and 3 bases at J, with 13 bases between the two ends. The CDR3 nucleotides read TGTGCCAGCAAGTACAGGGAGGACTACGAGCAGTACTTC. Amino acids: CASKYREDYEQYF.

The chain recombines TRBV6-5 with TRBJ1-2; D is unresolved. V gave up 2 bases and J gave up 4 bases, with 8 bases separating them. The germline gives CDR1 MNHEY, CDR2 SVGAGI. This CDR3 contains 13 residues. CDR3 region: CASSYARSYGYTF. Here the CDR3 DNA reads TGTGCCAGCAGTTACGCCAGAAGCTATGGCTACACCTTC.

The chain employs TRBV18 and TRBJ2-7; the match to TRBD1 covers 9 bases. The CDR3 has 13 amino acids. Trimming removed 6 bases from V and 5 bases from J; junction bases left unmatched: 5. Germline V gene sequence: CDR1 KGHSH, CDR2 LQKENI. In DNA form, the CDR3 reads TGTGCCAGCTCTCGGACAGGGGACAACGAGCAGTACTTC. Translation gives CASSRTGDNEQYF.

This chain links TRBV19 with TRBJ1-5; 8 bases match TRBD1. The germline V gene encodes CDR1 LNHDA and CDR2 SQIVND (reference sequence). The CDR3 extends over 14 amino acids. The junction had 3 bases not matched to a gene; V was cut back by 5 bases and J by 3 bases. The CDR3 here is CASSDRGYNQPQHF. CDR3 sequence (DNA): TGTGCCAGTAGTGACAGGGGCTACAATCAGCCCCAGCATTTT. Filled out from reference TRBV19 and TRBJ1-5, the complete variable domain reads DGGITQSPKYLFRKEGQNVTLSCEQNLNHDAMYWYRQDPGQGLRLIYYSQIVNDFQKGDIAEGYSVSREKKESFPLTVTSAQKNPTAFYLCASSDRGYNQPQHFGDGTRLSIL.

The chain joins TRBV12-5 to TRBJ1-1, with D possibly TRBD1 on 5 matching bases. Trimming removed 6 bases from V and 3 bases from J, with 20 bases in between. CDR3 length: 16 amino acids. CDR1 and CDR2 (germline): LGHNT, FRNRAP. Written as DNA, the CDR3 is TGTGCTAGTGGCATATGGACACCCAACACGGACACTGAAGCTTTCTTT. This encodes CASGIWTPNTDTEAFF. Looking up the rest from reference TRBV12-5 and TRBJ1-1 gives the full variable domain: DARVTQTPRHKVTEMGQEVTMRCQPILGHNTVFWYRQTMMQGLELLAYFRNRAPLDDSGMPKDRFSAEMPDATLATLKIQPSEPRDSAVYFCASGIWTPNTDTEAFFGQGTRLTVV.

CDR3: CATSTDGDQPQHF. The CDR3 coding sequence is TGTGCCACCAGCACCGACGGAGATCAGCCCCAGCATTTT. The V gene is TRBV15, the J gene TRBJ1-5; D call uncertain. This CDR3 is built from 13 residues. The V end was cut by 4 bases, the J end by 5 bases, with 9 bases between. CDR1 LNHNV and CDR2 YYDKDF come from the germline V gene (reference sequence).